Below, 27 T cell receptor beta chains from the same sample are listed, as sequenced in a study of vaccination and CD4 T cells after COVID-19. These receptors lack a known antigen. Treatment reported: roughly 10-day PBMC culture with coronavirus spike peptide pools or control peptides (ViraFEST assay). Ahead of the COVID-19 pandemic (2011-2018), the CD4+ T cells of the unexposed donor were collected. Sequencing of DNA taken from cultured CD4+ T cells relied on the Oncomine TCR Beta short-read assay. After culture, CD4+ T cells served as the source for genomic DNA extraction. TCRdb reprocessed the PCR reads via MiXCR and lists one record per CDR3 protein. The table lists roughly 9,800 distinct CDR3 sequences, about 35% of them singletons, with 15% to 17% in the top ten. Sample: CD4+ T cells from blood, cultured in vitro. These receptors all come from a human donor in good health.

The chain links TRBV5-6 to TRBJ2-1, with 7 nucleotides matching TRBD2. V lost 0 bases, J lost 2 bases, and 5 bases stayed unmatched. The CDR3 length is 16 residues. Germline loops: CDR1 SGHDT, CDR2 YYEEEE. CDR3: CASSLAREFPYNEQFF. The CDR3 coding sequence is TGTGCCAGCAGCTTGGCGCGGGAGTTTCCCTACAATGAGCAGTTCTTC.

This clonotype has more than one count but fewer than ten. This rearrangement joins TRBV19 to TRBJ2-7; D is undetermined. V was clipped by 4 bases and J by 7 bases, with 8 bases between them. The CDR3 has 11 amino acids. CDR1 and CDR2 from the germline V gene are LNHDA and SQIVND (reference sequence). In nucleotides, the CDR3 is TGTGCCAGTAGTAATTCAAGGGAGCAGTACTTC. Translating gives CASSNSREQYF.

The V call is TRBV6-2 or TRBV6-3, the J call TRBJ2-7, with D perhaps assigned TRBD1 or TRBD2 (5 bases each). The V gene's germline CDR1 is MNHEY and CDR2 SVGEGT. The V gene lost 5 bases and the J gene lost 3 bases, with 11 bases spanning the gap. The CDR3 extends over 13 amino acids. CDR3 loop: CASSRDGSYEQYF. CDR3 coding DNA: TGTGCCAGCAGTCGGGACGGAAGCTACGAGCAGTACTTC.

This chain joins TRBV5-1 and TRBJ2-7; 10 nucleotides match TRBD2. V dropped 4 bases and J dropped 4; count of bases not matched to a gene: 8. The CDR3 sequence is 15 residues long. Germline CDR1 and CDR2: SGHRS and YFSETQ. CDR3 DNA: TGCGCCAGCAGCCCCCAGGGACTAGCGCCATACGAGCAGTACTTC. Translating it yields CASSPQGLAPYEQYF. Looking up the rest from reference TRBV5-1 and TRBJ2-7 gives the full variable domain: KAGVTQTPRYLIKTRGQQVTLSCSPISGHRSVSWYQQTPGQGLQFLFEYFSETQRNKGNFPGRFSGRQFSNSRSEMNVSTLELGDSALYLCASSPQGLAPYEQYFGPGTRLTVT.

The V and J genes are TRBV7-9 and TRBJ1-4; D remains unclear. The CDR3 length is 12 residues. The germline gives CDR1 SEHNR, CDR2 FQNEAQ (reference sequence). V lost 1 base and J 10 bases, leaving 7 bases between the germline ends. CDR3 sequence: CASSLGPRKLFF. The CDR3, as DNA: TGTGCCAGCAGCTTAGGGCCGCGAAAACTGTTTTTT.

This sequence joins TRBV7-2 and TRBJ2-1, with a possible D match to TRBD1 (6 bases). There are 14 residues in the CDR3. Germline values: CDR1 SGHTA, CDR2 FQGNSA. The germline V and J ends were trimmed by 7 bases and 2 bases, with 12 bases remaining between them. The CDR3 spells CASTFDRTYNEQFF. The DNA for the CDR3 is TGTGCCAGCACCTTCGACAGGACCTACAATGAGCAGTTCTTC. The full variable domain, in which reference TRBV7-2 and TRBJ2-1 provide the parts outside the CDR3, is GAGVSQSPSNKVTEKGKDVELRCDPISGHTALYWYRQSLGQGLEFLIYFQGNSAPDKSGLPSDRFSAERTGGSVSTLTIQRTQQEDSAVYLCASTFDRTYNEQFFGPGTRLTVL.

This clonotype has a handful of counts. CDR3 nucleotides: TGTGCCAGCAGCCCCAGCGGGAGTGGAGATACGCAGTATTTT. It yields the protein CASSPSGSGDTQYF. This chain uses TRBV6-2 or TRBV6-3 with TRBJ2-3, with TRBD2 matching 8 bases. The CDR3 runs 14 residues. Germline V gene sequence: CDR1 MNHEY, CDR2 SVGEGT. The V segment lost 6 bases and the J segment 5 bases; nucleotides outside the gene matches: 7.

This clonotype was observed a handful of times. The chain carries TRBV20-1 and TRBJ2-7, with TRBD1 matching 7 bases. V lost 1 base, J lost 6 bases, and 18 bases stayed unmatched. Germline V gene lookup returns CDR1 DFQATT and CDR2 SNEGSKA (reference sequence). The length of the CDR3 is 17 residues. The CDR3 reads CSARVFWGQSTSTEQYF. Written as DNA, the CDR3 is TGCAGTGCTAGAGTATTTTGGGGACAGAGTACCTCCACCGAGCAGTACTTC.

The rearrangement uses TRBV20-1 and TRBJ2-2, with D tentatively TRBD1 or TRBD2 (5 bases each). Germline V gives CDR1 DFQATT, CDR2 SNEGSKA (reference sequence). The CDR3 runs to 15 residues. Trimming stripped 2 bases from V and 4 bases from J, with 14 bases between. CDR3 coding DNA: TGCAGTGCTAGATCTTTCGGGGCGGGCACCGGGGAGCTGTTTTTT. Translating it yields CSARSFGAGTGELFF.

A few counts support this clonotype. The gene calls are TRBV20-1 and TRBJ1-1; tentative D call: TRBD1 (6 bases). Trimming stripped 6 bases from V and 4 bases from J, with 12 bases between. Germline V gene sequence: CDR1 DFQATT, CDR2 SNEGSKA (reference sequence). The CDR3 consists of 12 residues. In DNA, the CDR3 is TGCAGTGCCGAGGGGGGGGGCACTGAAGCTTTCTTT. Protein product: CSAEGGGTEAFF.

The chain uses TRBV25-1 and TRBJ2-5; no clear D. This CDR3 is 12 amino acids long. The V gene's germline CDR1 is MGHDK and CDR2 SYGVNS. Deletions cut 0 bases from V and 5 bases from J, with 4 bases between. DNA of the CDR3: TGTGCCAGCAGTGAATATTATGAGACCCAGTACTTC. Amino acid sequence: CASSEYYETQYF.

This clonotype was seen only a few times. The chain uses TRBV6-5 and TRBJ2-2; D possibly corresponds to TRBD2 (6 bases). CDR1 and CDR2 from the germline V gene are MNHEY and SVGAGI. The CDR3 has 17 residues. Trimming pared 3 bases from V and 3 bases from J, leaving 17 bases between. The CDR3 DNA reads TGTGCCAGCAGTTATAGCCGCCCGCTAGCGCACACCGGGGAGCTGTTTTTT. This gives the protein CASSYSRPLAHTGELFF.

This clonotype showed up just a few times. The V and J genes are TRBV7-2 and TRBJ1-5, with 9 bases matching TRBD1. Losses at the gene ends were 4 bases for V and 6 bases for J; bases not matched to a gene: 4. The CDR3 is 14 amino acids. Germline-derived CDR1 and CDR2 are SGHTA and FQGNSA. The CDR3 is CASSSDRGSQPQHF. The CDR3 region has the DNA TGTGCCAGCAGCTCGGACAGGGGAAGTCAGCCCCAGCATTTT.

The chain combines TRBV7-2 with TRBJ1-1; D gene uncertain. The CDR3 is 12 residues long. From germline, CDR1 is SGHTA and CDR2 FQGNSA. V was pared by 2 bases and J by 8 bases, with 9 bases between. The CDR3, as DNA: TGTGCCAGCAGCTTACCGGGCCCAGAAGCTTTCTTT. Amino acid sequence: CASSLPGPEAFF.

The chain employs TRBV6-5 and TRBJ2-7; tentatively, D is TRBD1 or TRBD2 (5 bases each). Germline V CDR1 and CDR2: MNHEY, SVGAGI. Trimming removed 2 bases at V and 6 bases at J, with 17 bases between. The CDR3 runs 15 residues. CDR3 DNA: TGTGCCAGCAGTTACAGGCCGATCCGGGACCCCGAGCAGTACTTC. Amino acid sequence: CASSYRPIRDPEQYF.

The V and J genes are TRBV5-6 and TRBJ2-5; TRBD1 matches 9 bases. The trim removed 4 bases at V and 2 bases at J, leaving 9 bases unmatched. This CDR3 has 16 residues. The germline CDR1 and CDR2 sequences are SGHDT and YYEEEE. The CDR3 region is CASSPLDRGLQETQYF. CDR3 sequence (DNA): TGTGCCAGCAGCCCCTTGGACAGGGGCCTTCAAGAGACCCAGTACTTC.

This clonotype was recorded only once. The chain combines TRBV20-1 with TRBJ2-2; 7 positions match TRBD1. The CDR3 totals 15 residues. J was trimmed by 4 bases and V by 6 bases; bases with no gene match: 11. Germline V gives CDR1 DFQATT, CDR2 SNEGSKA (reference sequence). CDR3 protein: CSARIRQGSTGELFF. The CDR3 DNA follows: TGCAGTGCCCGAATACGACAGGGTTCCACCGGGGAGCTGTTTTTT.

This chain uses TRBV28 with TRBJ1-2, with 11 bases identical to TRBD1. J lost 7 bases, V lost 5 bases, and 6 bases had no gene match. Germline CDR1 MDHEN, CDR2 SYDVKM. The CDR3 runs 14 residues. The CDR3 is CASSPGDRGIGYTF. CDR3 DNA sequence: TGTGCCAGCAGTCCGGGGGACAGGGGGATTGGCTACACCTTC.

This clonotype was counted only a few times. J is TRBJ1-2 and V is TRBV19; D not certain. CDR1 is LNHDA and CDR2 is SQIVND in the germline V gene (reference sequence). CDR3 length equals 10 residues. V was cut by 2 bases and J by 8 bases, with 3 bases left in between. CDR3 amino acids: CASSINGYTF. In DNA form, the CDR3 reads TGTGCCAGTAGTATAAACGGCTACACCTTC. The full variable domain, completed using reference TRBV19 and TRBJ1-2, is DGGITQSPKYLFRKEGQNVTLSCEQNLNHDAMYWYRQDPGQGLRLIYYSQIVNDFQKGDIAEGYSVSREKKESFPLTVTSAQKNPTAFYLCASSINGYTFGSGTRLTVV.

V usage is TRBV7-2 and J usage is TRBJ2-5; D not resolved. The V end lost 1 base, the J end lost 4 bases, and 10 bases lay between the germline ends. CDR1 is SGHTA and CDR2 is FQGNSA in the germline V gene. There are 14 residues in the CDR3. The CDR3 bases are TGTGCCAGCAGCTTAGGAAACCGGGCAGAGACCCAGTACTTC. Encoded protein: CASSLGNRAETQYF.

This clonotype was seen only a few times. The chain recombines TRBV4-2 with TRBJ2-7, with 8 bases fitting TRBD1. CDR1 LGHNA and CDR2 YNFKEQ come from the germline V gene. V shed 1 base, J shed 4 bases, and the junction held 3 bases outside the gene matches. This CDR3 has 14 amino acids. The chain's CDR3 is CASSQGRQGYEQYF. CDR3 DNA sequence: TGTGCCAGCAGCCAAGGTCGACAGGGGTACGAGCAGTACTTC.

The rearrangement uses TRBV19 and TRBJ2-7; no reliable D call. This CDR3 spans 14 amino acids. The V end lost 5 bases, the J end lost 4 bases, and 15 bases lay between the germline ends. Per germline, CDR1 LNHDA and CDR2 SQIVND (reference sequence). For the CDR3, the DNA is TGTGCCAGTAGTCCTAGAACAGTGGGATACGAGCAGTACTTC. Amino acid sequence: CASSPRTVGYEQYF.

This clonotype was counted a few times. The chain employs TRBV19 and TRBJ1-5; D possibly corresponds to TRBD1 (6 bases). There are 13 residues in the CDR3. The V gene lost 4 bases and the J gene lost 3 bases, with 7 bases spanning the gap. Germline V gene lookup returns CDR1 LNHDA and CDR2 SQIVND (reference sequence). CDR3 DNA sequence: TGTGCCAGTAGTAGGGACACCAATCAGCCCCAGCATTTT. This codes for CASSRDTNQPQHF.

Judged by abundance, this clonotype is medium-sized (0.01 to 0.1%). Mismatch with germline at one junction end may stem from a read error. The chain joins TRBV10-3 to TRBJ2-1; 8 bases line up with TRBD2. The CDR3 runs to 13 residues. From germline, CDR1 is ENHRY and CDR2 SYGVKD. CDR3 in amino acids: CAINEREYNEQFF. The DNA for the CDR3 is TGTGCCATCAATGAGCGGGAGTACAATGAGCAGTTCTTC.

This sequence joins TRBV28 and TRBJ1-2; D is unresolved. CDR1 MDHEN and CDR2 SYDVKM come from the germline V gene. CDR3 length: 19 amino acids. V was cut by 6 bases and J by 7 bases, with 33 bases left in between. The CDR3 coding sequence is TGTGCCAGCAGCCCCAGTTTCAGTCTCCCGTACGAGACACGGATTGGCTACACCTTC. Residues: CASSPSFSLPYETRIGYTF.

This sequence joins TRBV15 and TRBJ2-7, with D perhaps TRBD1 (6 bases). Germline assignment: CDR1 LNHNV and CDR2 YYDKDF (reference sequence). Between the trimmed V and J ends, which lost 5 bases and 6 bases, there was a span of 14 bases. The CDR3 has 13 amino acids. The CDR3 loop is CATSARPGVEQYF. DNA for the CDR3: TGTGCCACCAGCGCCCGTCCAGGGGTCGAGCAGTACTTC.

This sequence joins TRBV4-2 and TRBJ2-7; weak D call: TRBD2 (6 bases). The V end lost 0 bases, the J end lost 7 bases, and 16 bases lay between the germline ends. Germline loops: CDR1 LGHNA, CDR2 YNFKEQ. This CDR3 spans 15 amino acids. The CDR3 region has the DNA TGTGCCAGCAGCCAAGATTTCTCGGGAGTAAAAGAGCAGTACTTC. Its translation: CASSQDFSGVKEQYF.